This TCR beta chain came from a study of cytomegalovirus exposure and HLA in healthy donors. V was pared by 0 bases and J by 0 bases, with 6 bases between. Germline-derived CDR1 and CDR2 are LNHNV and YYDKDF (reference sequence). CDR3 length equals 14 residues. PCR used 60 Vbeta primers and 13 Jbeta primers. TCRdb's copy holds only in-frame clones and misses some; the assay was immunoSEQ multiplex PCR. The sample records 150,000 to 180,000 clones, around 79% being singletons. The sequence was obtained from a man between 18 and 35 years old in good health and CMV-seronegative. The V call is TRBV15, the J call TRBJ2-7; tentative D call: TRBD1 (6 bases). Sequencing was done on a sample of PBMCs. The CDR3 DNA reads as TGTGCCACCAGCAGAGAGGGGGCCTCCTACGAGCAGTACTTC. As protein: CATSREGASYEQYF.